What follows describes a single TCR beta chain. The antigen is undetermined. The source material, RNA transcripts, was used to amplify TCR beta CDR3 regions. Using the HTBI primer set, a first-round RT-PCR was run on the TCR CDR3. MiXCR, run by TCRdb on the multiplex PCR reads, gives a single entry per CDR3 protein. This sample has 360,000 or so distinct CDR3 sequences, with roughly 15% found just once. The entry originates in a study of T cells in Graves' hyperthyroidism and ophthalmopathy. The study's findings and limits: Most thyroid-expanded clonotypes above 0.001 were also found in blood.

Disease lasting under 3 months, a NOSPECS grade of at least 4, and a Clinical Activity Score of at least 3 were features of the ophthalmopathy patients. Pregnant or lactating patients were excluded, as were those with uncontrolled infection or other autoimmune disease. Sequenced material: blood. The sequence derives from a woman aged 60-75 years with Graves' ophthalmopathy.

The CDR3 sequence is CSVPGGTVSGTEAFF. The CDR3 nucleotides read TGCAGCGTTCCCGGCGGGACGGTGTCGGGCACTGAAGCTTTCTTT. The chain employs TRBV29-1 and TRBJ1-1, with D maybe TRBD1 (5 bases). V was pared by 5 bases and J by 4 bases, with 20 bases between. Germline assignment: CDR1 SQVTM and CDR2 ANQGSEA. The CDR3 has 15 residues.